Detailed here is one T cell receptor (beta chain). Here immunoSEQ multiplex PCR was the method, and the copy in TCRdb shows in-frame clones only, minus some. Of more than 300,000 clones detected, 85% to 95% appear once; the ten largest clones hold approximately 0.02%. Germline values: CDR1 SGHRS, CDR2 YFSETQ. The CDR3 runs 15 residues. V shed 2 bases and J shed 0 bases, with 10 bases lying between them. This sample was taken from a study of shared T cell receptors in the human thymus. Material: thymocytes. The source of this sequence is a human donor. V is TRBV5-1 and J is TRBJ2-3; tentative D call: TRBD1 (6 bases). The CDR3 bases are TGCGCCAGCAGCTTACTGGGACATAGCACAGATACGCAGTATTTT. Its translation is CASSLLGHSTDTQYF.